One sample yielded the 15 T cell receptor beta chains listed below, sequenced in a study of identical twins. TCRdb re-called the 5' RACE reads with MiXCR, one entry per CDR3 protein. Here the sample spans about 1.7 million distinct CDR3 sequences, about 30% being singletons. Sequencing was performed on cord blood. The receptors here all came from a newborn girl in good health.

This clonotype appeared a few times. The genes are TRBV20-1 and TRBJ2-3; 12 bases align to TRBD2. J gave up 0 bases and V 3 bases, and 4 bases lay outside the gene matches. Germline V CDR1 and CDR2: DFQATT, SNEGSKA (reference sequence). The CDR3 covers 16 residues. CDR3 protein: CSARKGLAGSTDTQYF. The CDR3 DNA follows: TGCAGTGCTAGGAAAGGACTAGCGGGAAGCACAGATACGCAGTATTTT.

This chain uses TRBV10-3 with TRBJ2-2; D possibly corresponds to TRBD1 (5 bases). This CDR3 comprises 12 residues. V was clipped by 8 bases and J by 4 bases, with 8 bases between them. Germline V lookup: CDR1 ENHRY, CDR2 SYGVKD. The CDR3 DNA follows: TGTGCCATCTTGGACACCACCGGGGAGCTGTTTTTT. It translates to CAILDTTGELFF.

The chain employs TRBV20-1 and TRBJ2-7; a possible D gene is TRBD1 (6 bases). CDR3 size: 15 residues. Germline assignment: CDR1 DFQATT and CDR2 SNEGSKA (reference sequence). V lost 1 base and J 2 bases, leaving 15 bases between the germline ends. The CDR3 DNA reads TGCAGTGCTAGAGTTCTCCTGGGACATCCCTACGAGCAGTACTTC. Its translation: CSARVLLGHPYEQYF.

The V and J genes are TRBV20-1 and TRBJ1-6; 8 bases are a match to TRBD1. The CDR3 runs 14 residues. Germline V gene sequence: CDR1 DFQATT, CDR2 SNEGSKA (reference sequence). Germline trimming cut 6 bases from V and 6 bases from J; bases unmatched to any gene: 7. DNA for the CDR3: TGCAGTGCAGTCGCAGGGGGCGGTAATTCACCCCTCCACTTT. Its protein is CSAVAGGGNSPLHF.

The chain carries TRBV5-1 and TRBJ2-7; perhaps TRBD1 as D (6 bases). Trimming removed 0 bases at V and 3 bases at J, with 10 bases between. CDR3 length: 14 residues. CDR1 is SGHRS, CDR2 YFSETQ, per germline. The CDR3 region is CASSLGQAFYEQYF. The CDR3 nucleotides read TGCGCCAGCAGCTTGGGACAGGCCTTCTACGAGCAGTACTTC. Variable domain in full (rest from reference TRBV5-1 and TRBJ2-7): KAGVTQTPRYLIKTRGQQVTLSCSPISGHRSVSWYQQTPGQGLQFLFEYFSETQRNKGNFPGRFSGRQFSNSRSEMNVSTLELGDSALYLCASSLGQAFYEQYFGPGTRLTVT.

This chain connects TRBV6-6 to TRBJ2-3; D is perhaps TRBD2 (6 bases). Germline CDR1 and CDR2: MNHNY and SVGAGI (reference sequence). This CDR3 region has 15 residues. V dropped 6 bases and J dropped 2 bases, with 15 bases sitting between them. This chain's CDR3 is CASRTGGVPTDTQYF. DNA for the CDR3: TGTGCCAGCAGGACCGGCGGGGTTCCCACAGATACGCAGTATTTT.

The J gene is TRBJ2-1, the V gene TRBV28; possibly TRBD2 for D (7 bases). Germline CDR1 MDHEN, CDR2 SYDVKM. V was clipped by 9 bases and J by 5 bases, with 20 bases between them. The CDR3 is 15 residues long. The CDR3 sequence is CASTLGGPPNNEQFF. The CDR3 nucleotides read TGTGCCAGTACCTTGGGGGGGCCCCCAAACAATGAGCAGTTCTTC.

The gene calls are TRBV21-1 and TRBJ2-2; the table's D call, TRBD1, has no DNA check behind it. TRBV21-1 is marked as a pseudogene. The CDR3 length is 17 residues. CDR3 protein: CASSKASGQGATGELFF. CDR3 DNA sequence: TGTGCCAGCAGCAAAGCCTCAGGACAGGGGGCCACCGGGGAGCTGTTTTTT.

A note on this clonotype: The junction differs from germline at one of its ends, possibly a read error. The chain couples TRBV9 to TRBJ2-5; maybe TRBD2 (5 bases). Germline CDR1 reads SGDLS; CDR2 reads YYNGEE. The CDR3 loop spans 13 amino acids. DNA for the CDR3: TGTGCCAACAGCGTACACGGGGTAGAGACCCAGTACTTC. It yields the protein CANSVHGVETQYF. The full variable domain, with the rest looked up from reference TRBV9 and TRBJ2-5, is DSGVTQTPKHLITATGQRVTLRCSPRSGDLSVYWYQQSLDQGLQFLIQYYNGEERAKGNILERFSAQQFPDLHSELNLSSLELGDSALYFCANSVHGVETQYFGPGTRLLVL.

This clonotype was detected ten times or more. CDR3 nucleotides: TGCAGTGCCCTTGAGACAGGGGGCTCCTACGAGCAGTACTTC. It codes for CSALETGGSYEQYF. The chain couples TRBV20-1 to TRBJ2-7, with 9 bases aligning to TRBD1. The CDR3 consists of 14 residues. CDR1 and CDR2 (germline): DFQATT, SNEGSKA (reference sequence). Trimming at V came to 6 bases and at J to 0 bases, leaving 6 bases not matched to a gene.

The V gene is TRBV4-1, the J gene TRBJ2-1; D unresolved. There are 16 residues in the CDR3. The germline V gene has CDR1 MGHRA and CDR2 YSYEKL. V lost 4 bases and J lost 1, with 14 bases in between. Written as DNA, the CDR3 is TGCGCCAGCAGCCCCACTATGGTTCGATCCTACAATGAGCAGTTCTTC. This encodes CASSPTMVRSYNEQFF.

About this clonotype itself: This may be a read error: a much more frequent sequence differs by one nucleotide. The chain carries TRBV5-1 and TRBJ2-7, with TRBD2 as a possible D gene (5 bases). This CDR3 comprises 14 residues. The V end lost 1 base, the J end lost 7 bases, and 15 bases lay between the germline ends. Germline V lookup: CDR1 SGHRS, CDR2 YFSETQ. The CDR3 region is CASSLRLQYNEQYF. Here the CDR3 DNA reads TGCGCCAGCAGCTTGCGACTACAGTACAATGAGCAGTACTTC.

This clonotype was seen only a few times. The genes are TRBV5-1 and TRBJ2-7, with D uncertain. Germline CDR1 reads SGHRS; CDR2 reads YFSETQ. Trimming stripped 2 bases from V and 0 bases from J, with 9 bases between. The CDR3 is 14 residues long. As DNA, the CDR3 is TGCGCCAGCAGCTTTATCAGGAGCTCCTACGAGCAGTACTTC. It is translated as CASSFIRSSYEQYF. Variable domain in full (rest from reference TRBV5-1 and TRBJ2-7): KAGVTQTPRYLIKTRGQQVTLSCSPISGHRSVSWYQQTPGQGLQFLFEYFSETQRNKGNFPGRFSGRQFSNSRSEMNVSTLELGDSALYLCASSFIRSSYEQYFGPGTRLTVT.

In its sample, this clonotype was seen a few times. The CDR3: CASSPEVGTSIQYF. The CDR3 DNA reads as TGTGCCAGCAGCCCGGAAGTAGGGACTAGCATTCAGTACTTC. The genes are TRBV5-4 and TRBJ2-4, with 8 bases matching TRBD2. The CDR3 spans 14 residues. The trim removed 4 bases at V and 9 bases at J, leaving 9 bases unmatched. Looked up from germline, CDR1 is SGHNT and CDR2 is YYREEE (reference sequence).

V gene TRBV20-1 combines with J gene TRBJ2-2; D is uncertain. This CDR3 has 15 residues. V was trimmed by 0 bases and J by 0 bases, leaving 8 bases between them. Per the germline V gene, CDR1 is DFQATT and CDR2 is SNEGSKA (reference sequence). The CDR3 DNA sequence: TGCAGTGCTAGAGATTTCGCGCCGAACACCGGGGAGCTGTTTTTT. Protein: CSARDFAPNTGELFF.